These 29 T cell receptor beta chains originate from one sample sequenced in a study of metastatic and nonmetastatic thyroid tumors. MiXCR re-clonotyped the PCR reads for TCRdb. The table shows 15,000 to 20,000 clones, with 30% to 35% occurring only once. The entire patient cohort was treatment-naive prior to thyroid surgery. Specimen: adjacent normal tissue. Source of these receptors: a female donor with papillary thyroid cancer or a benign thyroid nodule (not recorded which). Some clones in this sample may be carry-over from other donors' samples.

The CDR3 nucleotides are TGTGCCAGTAGTTTGACGACAGGCATACATAGCAATCAGCCCCAGCATTTT. The encoded protein is CASSLTTGIHSNQPQHF. This sequence joins TRBV19 and TRBJ1-5, with D possibly being TRBD1 (6 bases). Trimming removed 5 bases at V and 0 bases at J, with 17 bases between. The CDR3 has 17 amino acids. Germline V gene data show CDR1 as LNHDA and CDR2 as SQIVND (reference sequence).

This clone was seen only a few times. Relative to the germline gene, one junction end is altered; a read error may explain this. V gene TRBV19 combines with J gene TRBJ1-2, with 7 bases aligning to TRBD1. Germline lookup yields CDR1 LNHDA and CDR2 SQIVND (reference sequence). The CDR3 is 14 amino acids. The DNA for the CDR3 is TGTGCCAGTAGCGCCGGAGGGACAGATCATGGCTATACCTTC. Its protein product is CASSAGGTDHGYTF.

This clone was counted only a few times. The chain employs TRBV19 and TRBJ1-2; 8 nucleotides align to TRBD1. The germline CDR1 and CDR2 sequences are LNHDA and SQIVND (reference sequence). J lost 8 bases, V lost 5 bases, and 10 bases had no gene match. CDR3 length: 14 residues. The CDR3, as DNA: TGTGCCAGTAGTTCACTACAGGGGGGACAAGGCTACACCTTC. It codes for CASSSLQGGQGYTF.

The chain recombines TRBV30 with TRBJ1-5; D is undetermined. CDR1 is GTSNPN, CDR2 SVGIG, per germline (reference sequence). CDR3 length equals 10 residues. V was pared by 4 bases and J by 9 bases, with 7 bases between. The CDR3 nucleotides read TGTGCCTGGAAGCCGCGGCCCCAGCATTTT. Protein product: CAWKPRPQHF.

In nucleotides, the CDR3 is TGTGCCAGCAGTCCGGGACAGTATGGCTACACCTTC. Protein sequence: CASSPGQYGYTF. This chain connects TRBV12-3 or TRBV12-4 to TRBJ1-2; 7 bases fit TRBD1. V trimming: 5 bases; J trimming: 5 bases; junction bases outside the gene matches: 2. The CDR3 is made up of 12 amino acids.

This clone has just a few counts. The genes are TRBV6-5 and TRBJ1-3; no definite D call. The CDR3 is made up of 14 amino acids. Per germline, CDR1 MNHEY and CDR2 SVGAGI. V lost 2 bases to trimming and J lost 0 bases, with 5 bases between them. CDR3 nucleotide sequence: TGTGCCAGCAGTTACGACGTCTCTGGAAACACCATATATTTT. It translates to CASSYDVSGNTIYF.

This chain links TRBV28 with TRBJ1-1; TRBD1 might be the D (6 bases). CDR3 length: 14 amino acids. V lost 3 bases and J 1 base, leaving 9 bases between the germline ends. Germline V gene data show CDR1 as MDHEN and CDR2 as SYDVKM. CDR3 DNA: TGTGCCAGCAGTTTGGGAGGGGGGAACACTGAAGCTTTCTTT. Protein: CASSLGGGNTEAFF.

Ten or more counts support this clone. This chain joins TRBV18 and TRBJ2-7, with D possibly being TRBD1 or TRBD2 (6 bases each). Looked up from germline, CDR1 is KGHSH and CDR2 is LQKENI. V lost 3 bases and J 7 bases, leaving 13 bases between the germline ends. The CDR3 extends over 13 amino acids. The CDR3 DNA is TGTGCCAGCTCACCGCCGGGGGCTGGGGAGCAGTACTTC. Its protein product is CASSPPGAGEQYF.

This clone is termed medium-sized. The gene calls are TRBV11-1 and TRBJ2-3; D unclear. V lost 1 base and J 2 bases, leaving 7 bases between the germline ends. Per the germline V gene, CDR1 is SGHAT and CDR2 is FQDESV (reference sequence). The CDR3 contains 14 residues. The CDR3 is CASSLGPVTDTQYF. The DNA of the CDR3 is TGTGCCAGCAGCTTAGGGCCAGTCACAGATACGCAGTATTTT.

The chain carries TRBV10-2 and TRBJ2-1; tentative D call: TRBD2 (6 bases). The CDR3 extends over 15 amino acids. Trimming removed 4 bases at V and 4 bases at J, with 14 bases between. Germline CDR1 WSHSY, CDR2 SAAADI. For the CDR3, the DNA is TGCGCCAGCAGTGTATTGGCTAGCGTGTACAATGAGCAGTTCTTC. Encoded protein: CASSVLASVYNEQFF.

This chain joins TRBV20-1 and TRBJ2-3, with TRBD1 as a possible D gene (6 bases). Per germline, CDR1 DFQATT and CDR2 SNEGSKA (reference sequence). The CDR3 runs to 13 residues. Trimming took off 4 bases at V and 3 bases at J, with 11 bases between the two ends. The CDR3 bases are TGCAGTGCTATAGTAACAGGGACAGATACGCAGTATTTT. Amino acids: CSAIVTGTDTQYF.

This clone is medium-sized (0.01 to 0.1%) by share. In nucleotides, the CDR3 is TGTGCCAGCAGCCGGGACAGGGGAGACACTGAAGCTTTCTTT. This codes for CASSRDRGDTEAFF. The chain recombines TRBV7-2 with TRBJ1-1, with 10 bases that match TRBD1. Germline CDR1 reads SGHTA; CDR2 reads FQGNSA. CDR3 length: 14 amino acids. J gave up 3 bases and V 5 bases, and 3 bases lay outside the gene matches.

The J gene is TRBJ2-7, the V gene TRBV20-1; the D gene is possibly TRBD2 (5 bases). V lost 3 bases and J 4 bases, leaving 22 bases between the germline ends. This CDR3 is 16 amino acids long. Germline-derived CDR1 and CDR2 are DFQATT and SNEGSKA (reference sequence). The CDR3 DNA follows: TGCAGTGCTAGGTGGGTGGCGGGTCTAGGCAGGTACGAGCAGTACTTC. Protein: CSARWVAGLGRYEQYF.

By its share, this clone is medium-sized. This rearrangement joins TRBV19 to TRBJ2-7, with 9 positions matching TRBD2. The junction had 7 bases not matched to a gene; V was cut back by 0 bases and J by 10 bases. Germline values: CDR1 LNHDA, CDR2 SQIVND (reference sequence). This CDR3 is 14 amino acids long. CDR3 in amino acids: CASSIEAGGGAQYF. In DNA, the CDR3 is TGTGCCAGTAGTATAGAGGCCGGCGGGGGGGCTCAGTACTTC.

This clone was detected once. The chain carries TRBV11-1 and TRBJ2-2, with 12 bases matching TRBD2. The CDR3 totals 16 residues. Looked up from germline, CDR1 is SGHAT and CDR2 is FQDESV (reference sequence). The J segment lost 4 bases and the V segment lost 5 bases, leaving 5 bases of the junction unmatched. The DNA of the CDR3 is TGTGCCAGCAGCAGCCTAGCGGGGGGGATCACCGGGGAGCTGTTTTTT. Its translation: CASSSLAGGITGELFF.

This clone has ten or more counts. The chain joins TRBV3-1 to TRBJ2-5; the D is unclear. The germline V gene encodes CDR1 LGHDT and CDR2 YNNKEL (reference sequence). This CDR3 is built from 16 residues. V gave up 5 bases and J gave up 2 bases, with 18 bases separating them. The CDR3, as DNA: TGTGCCAGCAGCGTAAACCCCCCCGGGCTTCAAGAGACCCAGTACTTC. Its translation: CASSVNPPGLQETQYF.

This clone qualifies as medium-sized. The CDR3 DNA sequence: TGTGCCAGCAGCCCTCGAACCCTGGGGGAAGCTTTCTTT. This codes for CASSPRTLGEAFF. The rearrangement uses TRBV7-9 and TRBJ1-1; no clear D. The germline V and J ends were trimmed by 5 bases and 8 bases, with 15 bases remaining between them. The germline V gene has CDR1 SEHNR and CDR2 FQNEAQ (reference sequence). The CDR3 length is 13 residues. Together with reference TRBV7-9 and TRBJ1-1, the CDR3 gives the full variable domain: DTGVSQNPRHKITKRGQNVTFRCDPISEHNRLYWYRQTLGQGPEFLTYFQNEAQLEKSRLLSDRFSAERPKGSFSTLEIQRTEQGDSAMYLCASSPRTLGEAFFGQGTRLTVV.

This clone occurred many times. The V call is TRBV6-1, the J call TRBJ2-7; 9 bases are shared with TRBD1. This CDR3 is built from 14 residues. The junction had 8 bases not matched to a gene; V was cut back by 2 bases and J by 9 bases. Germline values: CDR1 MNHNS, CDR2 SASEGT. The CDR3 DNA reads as TGTGCCAGCAGTGAACGGTGGGACAGGGCCGGGCAGTACTTC. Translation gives CASSERWDRAGQYF.

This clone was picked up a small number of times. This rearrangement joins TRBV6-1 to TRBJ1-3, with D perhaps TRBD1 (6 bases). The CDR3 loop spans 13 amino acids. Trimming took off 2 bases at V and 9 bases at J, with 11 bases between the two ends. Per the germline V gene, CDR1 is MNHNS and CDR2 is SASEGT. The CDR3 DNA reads TGTGCCAGCAGTGAAAGGGGGAGAAGCACCATATATTTT. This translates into CASSERGRSTIYF.

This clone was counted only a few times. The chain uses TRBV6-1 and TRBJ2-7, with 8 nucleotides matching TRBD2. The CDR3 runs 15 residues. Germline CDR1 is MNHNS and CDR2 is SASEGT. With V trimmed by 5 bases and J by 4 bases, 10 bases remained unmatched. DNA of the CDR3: TGTGCCAGCAGTCCCGGGAGCGGGAGCCAATACGAGCAGTACTTC. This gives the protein CASSPGSGSQYEQYF.

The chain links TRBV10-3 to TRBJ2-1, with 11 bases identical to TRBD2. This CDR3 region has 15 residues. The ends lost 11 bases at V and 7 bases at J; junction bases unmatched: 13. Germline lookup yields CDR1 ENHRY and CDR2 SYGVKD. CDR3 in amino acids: CASRGASGRPNEQFF. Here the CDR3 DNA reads TGTGCCTCCAGGGGGGCTAGCGGGAGGCCGAATGAGCAGTTCTTC.

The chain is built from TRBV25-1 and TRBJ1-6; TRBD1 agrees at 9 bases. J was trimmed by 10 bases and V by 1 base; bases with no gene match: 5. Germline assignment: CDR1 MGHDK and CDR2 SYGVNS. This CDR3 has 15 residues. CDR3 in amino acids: CASSELRTGVSPLHF. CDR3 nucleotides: TGTGCCAGCAGTGAATTGAGGACAGGGGTCTCACCCCTCCACTTT.

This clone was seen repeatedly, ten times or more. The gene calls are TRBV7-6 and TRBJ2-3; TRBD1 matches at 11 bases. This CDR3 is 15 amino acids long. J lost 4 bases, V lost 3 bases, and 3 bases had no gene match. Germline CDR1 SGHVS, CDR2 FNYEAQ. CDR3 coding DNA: TGTGCCAGCAGCTTCCGGGACAGGGGGTCAGATACGCAGTATTTT. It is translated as CASSFRDRGSDTQYF.

CDR3 in amino acids: CASSPSGSSTDTQYF. The CDR3 DNA reads TGTGCCAGCAGCCCGTCCGGCTCTAGCACAGATACGCAGTATTTT. The chain is built from TRBV9 and TRBJ2-3; D uncertain. Germline V gene data show CDR1 as SGDLS and CDR2 as YYNGEE. V lost 4 bases and J 0 bases, leaving 12 bases between the germline ends. The CDR3 runs to 15 residues.

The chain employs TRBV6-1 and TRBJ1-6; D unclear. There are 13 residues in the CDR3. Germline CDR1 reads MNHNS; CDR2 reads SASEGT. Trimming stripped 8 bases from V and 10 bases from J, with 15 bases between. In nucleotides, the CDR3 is TGTGCCAGCTTACCCAGGTCTGGGTCACCCCTCCACTTT. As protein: CASLPRSGSPLHF.

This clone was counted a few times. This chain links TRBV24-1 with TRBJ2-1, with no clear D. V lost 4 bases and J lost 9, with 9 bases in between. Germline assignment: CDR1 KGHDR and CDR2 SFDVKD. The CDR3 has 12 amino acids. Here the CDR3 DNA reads TGTGCCACCAGTGAACCACGTGGTGAGCAGTTCTTC. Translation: CATSEPRGEQFF.

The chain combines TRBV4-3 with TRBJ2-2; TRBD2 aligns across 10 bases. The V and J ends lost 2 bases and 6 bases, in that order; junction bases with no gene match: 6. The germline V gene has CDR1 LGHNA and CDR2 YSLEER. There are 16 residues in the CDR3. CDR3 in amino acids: CASSQSSGRVPGELFF. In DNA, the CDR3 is TGCGCCAGCAGCCAATCAAGCGGGAGGGTCCCCGGGGAGCTGTTTTTT.

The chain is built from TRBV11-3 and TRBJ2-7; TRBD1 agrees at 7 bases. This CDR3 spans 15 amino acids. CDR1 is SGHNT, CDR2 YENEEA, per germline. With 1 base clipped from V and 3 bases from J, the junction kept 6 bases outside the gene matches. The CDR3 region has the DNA TGTGCCAGCAGCTTAGTAGGGACAGACGACTACGAGCAGTACTTC. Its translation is CASSLVGTDDYEQYF.

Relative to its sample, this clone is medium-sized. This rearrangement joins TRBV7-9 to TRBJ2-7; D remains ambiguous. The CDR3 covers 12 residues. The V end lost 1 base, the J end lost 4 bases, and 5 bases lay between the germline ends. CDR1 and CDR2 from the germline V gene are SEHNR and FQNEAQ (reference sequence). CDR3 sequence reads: CASSLGEYEQYF. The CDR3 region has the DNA TGTGCCAGCAGCTTAGGCGAATACGAGCAGTACTTC.